A selection of T cell receptor beta chains follows, all from one sample in a study of immune heterogeneity within non-small cell lung tumors. MiXCR, applied by TCRdb to the multiplex PCR reads, yields one record per CDR3 protein. The table has 3,100 or so distinct CDR3 sequences, about a sixth seen once; the top ten hold about 17%. Sequences were obtained from lung tumor tissue. The receptors were gathered from a man aged 50 or older with non-small cell lung cancer. Both conserved end residues are part of each CDR3. D genes are given only for firm matches. Only some rows state a clone size, as once, few, many or a class for expanded clones.

J | D | size | V | CDR3 | DNA
TRBJ1-5 | TRBD1 | medium-sized | TRBV24-1 | CATSDYREGAGQPQHF | TGTGCCACCAGTGACTACAGAGAGGGGGCAGGTCAGCCCCAGCATTTT
TRBJ2-5 | - | medium-sized | TRBV15 | CATSQRSLGTQYF | TGTGCCACCAGTCAAAGAAGCCTGGGTACCCAGTACTTC
TRBJ2-6 | - | medium-sized | TRBV5-1 | CASREGFFNSGANVLTF | TGCGCCAGCAGGGAGGGGTTTTTTAACTCTGGGGCCAACGTCCTGACTTTC
TRBJ2-6 | TRBD1 | - | TRBV19 | CASSQGATGANVLTF | TGTGCCAGTAGCCAGGGGGCGACTGGGGCCAACGTCCTGACTTTC
TRBJ1-5 | - | medium-sized | TRBV28 | CASSFLRAGNQPQHF | TGTGCCAGCAGTTTCCTCCGGGCAGGAAATCAGCCCCAGCATTTT
TRBJ2-5 | - | few | TRBV28 | CASNLGRETQYF | TGTGCCAGCAACCTGGGTCGAGAGACCCAGTACTTC
TRBJ2-4 | - | many | TRBV3-1 | CASPRAALAKNIQYF | TGTGCCAGCCCCCGAGCGGCACTAGCCAAAAACATTCAGTACTTC
TRBJ2-1 | - | - | TRBV6-5 | CASSYYRAPYNEQFF | TGTGCCAGCAGTTACTACAGGGCCCCCTACAATGAGCAGTTCTTC
TRBJ2-2 | - | medium-sized | TRBV7-8 | CASSLPSGADTGELFF | TGTGCCAGCAGCTTACCCTCAGGTGCGGACACCGGGGAGCTGTTTTTT
TRBJ2-2 | - | - | TRBV28 | CASSLFNTGELFF | TGTGCCAGCAGTTTATTTAACACCGGGGAGCTGTTTTTT
TRBJ2-7 | TRBD1 | medium-sized | TRBV28 | CASSLFRQGSYEQYF | TGTGCCAGCAGTTTATTTCGACAGGGGTCCTACGAGCAGTACTTC
TRBJ1-1 | - | - | TRBV18 | CASSPPSWEGNTEAFF | TGTGCCAGCTCACCGCCCTCTTGGGAGGGGAACACTGAAGCTTTCTTT
TRBJ2-3 | - | medium-sized | TRBV3-1 | CASSQGGYFTTDTQYF | TGTGCCAGCAGCCAAGGGGGCTACTTCACCACAGATACGCAGTATTTT
TRBJ2-7 | TRBD2 | once | TRBV7-9 | CASSVGSGRSYEQYF | TGTGCCAGCAGCGTCGGGAGCGGGAGGAGCTACGAGCAGTACTTC
TRBJ2-1 | TRBD2 | few | TRBV9 | CASSVGAGAGNEQFF | TGTGCCAGCAGCGTAGGGGCGGGAGCGGGGAATGAGCAGTTCTTC
TRBJ1-5 | - | large | TRBV6-1 | CASMSGKSGNQPQHF | TGTGCCAGCATGTCGGGGAAGAGTGGCAATCAGCCCCAGCATTTT
TRBJ1-3 | - | many | TRBV3-1 | CASSRTDSGNTIYF | TGTGCCAGCAGCCGGACAGACTCTGGAAACACCATATATTTT